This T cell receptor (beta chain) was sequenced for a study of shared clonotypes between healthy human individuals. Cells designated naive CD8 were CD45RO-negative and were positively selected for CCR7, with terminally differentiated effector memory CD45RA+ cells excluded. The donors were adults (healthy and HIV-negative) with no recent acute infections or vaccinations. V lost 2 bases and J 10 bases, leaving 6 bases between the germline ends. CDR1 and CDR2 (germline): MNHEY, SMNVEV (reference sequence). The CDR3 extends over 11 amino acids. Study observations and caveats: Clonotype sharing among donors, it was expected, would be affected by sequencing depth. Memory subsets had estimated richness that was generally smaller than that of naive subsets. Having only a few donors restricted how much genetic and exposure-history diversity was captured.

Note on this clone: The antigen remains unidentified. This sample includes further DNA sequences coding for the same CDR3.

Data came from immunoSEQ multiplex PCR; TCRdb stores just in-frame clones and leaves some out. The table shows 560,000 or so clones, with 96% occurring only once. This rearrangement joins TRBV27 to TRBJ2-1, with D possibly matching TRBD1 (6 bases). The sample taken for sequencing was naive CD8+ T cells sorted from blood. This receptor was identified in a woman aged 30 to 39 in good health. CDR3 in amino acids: CASSLGTEQFF. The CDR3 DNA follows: TGTGCCAGCAGTTTAGGGACAGAGCAGTTCTTC.